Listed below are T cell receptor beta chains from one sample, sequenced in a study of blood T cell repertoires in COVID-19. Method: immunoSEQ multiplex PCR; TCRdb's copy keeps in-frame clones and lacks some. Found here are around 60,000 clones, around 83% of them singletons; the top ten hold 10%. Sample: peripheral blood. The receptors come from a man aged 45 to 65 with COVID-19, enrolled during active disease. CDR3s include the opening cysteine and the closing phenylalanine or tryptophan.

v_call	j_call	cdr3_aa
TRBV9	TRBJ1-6	CASSVSPLHF
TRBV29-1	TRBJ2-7	CSVEEGGYEQYF
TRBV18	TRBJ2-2	CASSQDRGTGELFF
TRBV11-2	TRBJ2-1	CASSLGGTSYNEQFF
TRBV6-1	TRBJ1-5	CASSGRGTAISNQPQHF
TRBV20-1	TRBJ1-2	CSAIGNGYTF
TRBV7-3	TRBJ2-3	CASSLDPRDTQYF
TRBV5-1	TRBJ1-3	CASSPLWDNGVKEGNTIYF
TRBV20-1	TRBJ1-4	CSAPRNEKLFF
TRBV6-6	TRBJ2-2	CASSYSTANTGELFF
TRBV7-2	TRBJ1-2	CASSLYYGYTF
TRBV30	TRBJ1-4	CAWSLTGGYANEKLFF
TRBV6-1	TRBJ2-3	CASSEFGFRGDTQYF
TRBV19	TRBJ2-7	CASSTTSGSSYEQYF
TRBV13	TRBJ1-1	CASSLNRGGGTEAFF
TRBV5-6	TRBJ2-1	CASSFGTGRNDNEQFF
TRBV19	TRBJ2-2	CASRQGNTGELFF
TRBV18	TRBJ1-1	CASSPPSGRGAEAFF
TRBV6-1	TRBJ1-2	CASSEERRRGYTF
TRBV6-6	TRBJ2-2	CASRIAGGNTGELFF
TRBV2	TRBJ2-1	CASSPSGAGDEQFF
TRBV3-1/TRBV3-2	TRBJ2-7	CASSLGLAASYEQYF
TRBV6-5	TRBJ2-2	CASSSLDRPGELFF
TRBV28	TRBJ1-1	CASTPLGGARNTEAFF
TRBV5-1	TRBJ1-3	CASSLASGTAGNTIYF
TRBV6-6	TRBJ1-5	CASSYNSREGQPQHF
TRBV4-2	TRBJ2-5	CASSQDGQGAGETQYF
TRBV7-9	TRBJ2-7	CATRGGSYEQYF
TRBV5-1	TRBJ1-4	CASSPSGTGDEKLFF
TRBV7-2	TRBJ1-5	CASSPYRGADQPQHF
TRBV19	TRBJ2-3	CASSPGRGPGADTQYF
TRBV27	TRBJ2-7	CASGFNEQYF
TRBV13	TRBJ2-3	CASSLVSDTQYF
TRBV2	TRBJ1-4	CASSWAPATNEKLFF
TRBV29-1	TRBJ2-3	CSVAGYRTDTQYF
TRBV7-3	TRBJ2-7	CASSLGGGYSYEQYF
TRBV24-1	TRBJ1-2	CATRGPLGGDGYTF
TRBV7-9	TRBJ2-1	CASIQWRTSGSVYNEQFF
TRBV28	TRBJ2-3	CASSFLQGAGDTQYF
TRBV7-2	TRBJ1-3	CASSLNPPGPGNTIYF
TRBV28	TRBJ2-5	CASSLAGLVGTQYF
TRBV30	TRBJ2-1	CAWSVGVAGDSNEQFF
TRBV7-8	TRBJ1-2	CASSQDRGRGYTF
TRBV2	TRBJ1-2	CASSVDSNYGYTF
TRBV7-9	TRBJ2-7	CASSPRDTIGEQYF
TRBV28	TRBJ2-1	CASTRSGRGGKNEQFF
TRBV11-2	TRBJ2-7	CASSLDRTYEQYF
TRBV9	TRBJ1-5	CASSREDQPQHF